The 24 T cell receptor beta chains below come from one sample, sequenced in a study of T-cell reconstitution after alpha-beta-depleted transplantation in children. TCRbeta library preparation incorporated unique molecular identifiers. TCRdb fed the PCR reads into MiXCR, producing one record per CDR3 protein. Of 380,000 or so distinct CDR3 sequences listed, less than 15% were seen once; the top ten hold about 3.9%. The material was PBMCs, obtained from the stem cell graft. The receptors originated from a human donor who donated a stem cell graft to a child with Fanconi anemia.

This clonotype has a count of ten or more. The chain carries TRBV3-1 and TRBJ2-1; no firm D call. Trimming took 2 bases from V and 6 from J, leaving 11 bases between them. Germline V CDR1 and CDR2: LGHDT, YNNKEL (reference sequence). The CDR3 runs 14 residues. The CDR3 is CASSQMDTGNEQFF. For the CDR3, the DNA is TGTGCCAGCAGCCAAATGGATACGGGCAATGAGCAGTTCTTC.

The V and J genes are TRBV7-9 and TRBJ2-1, with 14 bases lining up with TRBD2. V trimming: 1 base; J trimming: 12 bases; junction bases outside the gene matches: 11. The CDR3 consists of 17 residues. CDR1 is SEHNR, CDR2 FQNEAQ, per germline (reference sequence). CDR3 in DNA: TGTGCCAGCAGCTTAGTCCGGGGACTAGCGGGGGCGTCGGGGCAGTTCTTC. This encodes CASSLVRGLAGASGQFF.

Remarks on this clonotype: The germline gene is not matched at one end of the junction; a read error may be the cause. The rearrangement joins TRBV20-1 to TRBJ1-1; TRBD1 matches at 9 bases. The CDR3 length is 17 residues. Germline loops: CDR1 DFQATT, CDR2 SNEGSKA (reference sequence). The chain's CDR3 is CCARGTGRRISGLEAFF. In nucleotides, the CDR3 is TGCTGTGCTAGAGGGACAGGGAGGAGGATTAGTGGGCTCGAAGCTTTCTTT.

There are many counts of this clonotype. The chain employs TRBV20-1 and TRBJ2-3; D call uncertain. Trimming took off 3 bases at V and 5 bases at J, with 12 bases between the two ends. Germline loops: CDR1 DFQATT, CDR2 SNEGSKA (reference sequence). There are 13 residues in the CDR3. This CDR3 reads CSASAGIKDTQYF. DNA for the CDR3: TGCAGTGCTAGTGCTGGGATTAAAGATACGCAGTATTTT.

CDR3 nucleotides: TGTGCCAGCAGCTTGAACGGCGGGAAGGATACGCAGTATTTT. Its translation: CASSLNGGKDTQYF. The chain carries TRBV7-8 and TRBJ2-3; possibly TRBD2 for D (6 bases). CDR1 SGHVS and CDR2 FQNEAQ come from the germline V gene. V shed 3 bases and J shed 6 bases, with 13 bases lying between them. The CDR3 spans 14 residues.

The chain combines TRBV12-3 or TRBV12-4 with TRBJ2-1; 8 bases are a match to TRBD2. The CDR3 runs to 16 residues. Germline trimming cut 5 bases from V and 2 bases from J; bases unmatched to any gene: 8. As DNA, the CDR3 is TGTGCCAGCAGTGCCCCTAAAGCGGGGGCCTACAATGAGCAGTTCTTC. Residues: CASSAPKAGAYNEQFF.

V usage is TRBV12-3 or TRBV12-4 and J usage is TRBJ2-7; a possible D gene is TRBD2 (5 bases). Trimming cost V 6 bases and J 4 bases, with 19 bases left between them. This CDR3 is 15 amino acids long. The DNA of the CDR3 is TGTGCCAGCAGCCCCTCGACGGCCCGGGGATACGAGCAGTACTTC. Its protein is CASSPSTARGYEQYF.

This sequence joins TRBV12-3 or TRBV12-4 and TRBJ1-4, with D perhaps matching TRBD1 (6 bases). The CDR3 has 16 residues. V lost 0 bases and J 3 bases, leaving 11 bases between the germline ends. This CDR3 reads CASSLAPDSSNEKLFF. For the CDR3, the DNA is TGTGCCAGCAGTTTAGCACCGGACAGCTCTAATGAAAAACTGTTTTTT.

The rearrangement links TRBV5-1 to TRBJ2-2; maybe TRBD2 (6 bases). Trimming took off 0 bases at V and 6 bases at J, with 12 bases between the two ends. CDR1 SGHRS and CDR2 YFSETQ come from the germline V gene. CDR3 length: 15 residues. The CDR3 spells CASSLDQTSAGELFF. The CDR3 DNA reads TGCGCCAGCAGCTTGGACCAGACTAGTGCCGGGGAGCTGTTTTTT. Complete variable domain (other parts from reference TRBV5-1 and TRBJ2-2): KAGVTQTPRYLIKTRGQQVTLSCSPISGHRSVSWYQQTPGQGLQFLFEYFSETQRNKGNFPGRFSGRQFSNSRSEMNVSTLELGDSALYLCASSLDQTSAGELFFGEGSRLTVL.

There are many counts of this clonotype. This chain joins TRBV29-1 and TRBJ2-2, with unresolved D. Trimming cost V 7 bases and J 8 bases, with 14 bases left between them. Germline V gene lookup returns CDR1 SQVTM and CDR2 ANQGSEA. CDR3 length: 12 amino acids. This CDR3 reads CSAGSPWGELFF. The CDR3 bases are TGCAGCGCCGGGTCTCCTTGGGGGGAGCTGTTTTTT.

V gene TRBV4-2 combines with J gene TRBJ2-1; 16 positions match TRBD2. The length of the CDR3 is 20 residues. V lost 0 bases to trimming and J lost 0 bases; unmatched junction nucleotides: 5. Per germline, CDR1 LGHNA and CDR2 YNFKEQ. The CDR3 loop reads CASSQDPGLAGGSSYNEQFF. CDR3 nucleotide sequence: TGTGCCAGCAGCCAAGATCCGGGACTAGCGGGGGGGAGCTCCTACAATGAGCAGTTCTTC.

This chain connects TRBV5-1 to TRBJ2-7, with D possibly called TRBD1 or TRBD2 (6 bases each). CDR3 size: 16 residues. Germline V gene data show CDR1 as SGHRS and CDR2 as YFSETQ. With 4 bases removed from V and 5 bases from J, the gap between germline ends came to 22 bases. The CDR3: CASSPLAGDDFNEQYF. CDR3 coding DNA: TGCGCCAGCAGCCCACTAGCAGGGGATGATTTCAACGAGCAGTACTTC.

This clonotype was picked up a small number of times. The genes are TRBV6-1 and TRBJ2-1, with 7 positions matching TRBD2. The CDR3 covers 13 residues. CDR1 MNHNS and CDR2 SASEGT come from the germline V gene. V lost 9 bases, J lost 9 bases, and 11 bases stayed unmatched. The DNA of the CDR3 is TGTGCCAGTTCCGGGGGGTCCTTTACTGAGCAGTTCTTC. It is translated as CASSGGSFTEQFF.

This clonotype has a handful of counts. The rearrangement links TRBV5-1 to TRBJ1-2, with a tentative D call TRBD1 (5 bases). The V gene's germline CDR1 is SGHRS and CDR2 YFSETQ. V was clipped by 3 bases and J by 3 bases, with 12 bases between them. CDR3 length equals 14 residues. The CDR3 bases are TGCGCCAGCAGCTCGGCAGGGCAAGACTATGGCTACACCTTC. Translated: CASSSAGQDYGYTF. Based on the CDR3 plus reference TRBV5-1 and TRBJ1-2, the full variable domain is KAGVTQTPRYLIKTRGQQVTLSCSPISGHRSVSWYQQTPGQGLQFLFEYFSETQRNKGNFPGRFSGRQFSNSRSEMNVSTLELGDSALYLCASSSAGQDYGYTFGSGTRLTVV.

This chain uses TRBV3-1 with TRBJ2-7; 9 bases agree with TRBD1. The germline V gene encodes CDR1 LGHDT and CDR2 YNNKEL (reference sequence). The CDR3 consists of 15 residues. V gave up 1 base and J gave up 6 bases; unmatched junction bases: 7. This CDR3 reads CASSQGTGAFLEQYF. The CDR3 DNA sequence: TGTGCCAGCAGCCAAGGGACAGGGGCTTTTCTCGAGCAGTACTTC.

This clonotype has only a few counts. This chain links TRBV12-3 or TRBV12-4 with TRBJ2-1, with 8 bases identical to TRBD1. CDR3 length equals 16 residues. The trim removed 3 bases at V and 10 bases at J, leaving 14 bases unmatched. This chain's CDR3 is CASSFSGIGQGDEQFF. CDR3 nucleotide sequence: TGTGCCAGCAGTTTTTCTGGAATCGGACAGGGTGACGAGCAGTTCTTC.

This clonotype was observed many times. The gene calls are TRBV5-5 and TRBJ2-7; 7 nucleotides align to TRBD2. This CDR3 has 16 amino acids. Germline CDR1 SGHKS, CDR2 YYEKEE (reference sequence). V dropped 7 bases and J dropped 1; count of bases not matched to a gene: 14. In DNA, the CDR3 is TGTGCCAGCGCCATTAAGGCGGGGGTGAGGTCCTACGAGCAGTACGTC. It encodes CASAIKAGVRSYEQYV.

This clonotype was detected ten times or more. The chain recombines TRBV29-1 with TRBJ2-2; TRBD1 might be the D (5 bases). Looked up from germline, CDR1 is SQVTM and CDR2 is ANQGSEA. The CDR3 extends over 13 amino acids. V was cut by 5 bases and J by 5 bases, with 12 bases left in between. The CDR3 protein is CSVLTGMTGELFF. The DNA for the CDR3 is TGCAGCGTTCTCACAGGAATGACCGGGGAGCTGTTTTTT.

This clonotype was found a few times. The CDR3 protein is CSVYGQGGSAFF. The CDR3 coding sequence is TGCAGCGTCTACGGACAGGGAGGTTCGGCTTTCTTT. This chain connects TRBV29-1 to TRBJ1-1; 8 nucleotides align to TRBD1. The germline V gene has CDR1 SQVTM and CDR2 ANQGSEA. The length of the CDR3 is 12 residues. V gave up 6 bases and J gave up 11 bases; unmatched junction bases: 11.

This clonotype was detected a few times. The gene calls are TRBV7-9 and TRBJ1-1; D might be TRBD1 (5 bases). The CDR3 runs 14 residues. Trimming pared 5 bases from V and 7 bases from J, leaving 17 bases between. Germline V gene sequence: CDR1 SEHNR, CDR2 FQNEAQ (reference sequence). The CDR3 sequence is CASSPPGELSEAFF. The CDR3 DNA reads TGTGCCAGCAGCCCGCCGGGGGAATTGAGTGAAGCTTTCTTT.

This clonotype was seen more than once but under ten times. V usage is TRBV7-9 and J usage is TRBJ2-1; 7 positions agree with TRBD2. The V and J ends lost 5 bases and 7 bases, in that order; junction bases with no gene match: 11. CDR3 length equals 15 residues. Germline-derived CDR1 and CDR2 are SEHNR and FQNEAQ (reference sequence). CDR3 region: CASSTQPGTTNEQFF. The DNA for the CDR3 is TGTGCCAGCAGCACCCAACCCGGGACTACTAATGAGCAGTTCTTC.

The chain recombines TRBV20-1 with TRBJ1-2; D is ambiguous. V was cut by 5 bases and J by 2 bases, with 21 bases left in between. Per the germline V gene, CDR1 is DFQATT and CDR2 is SNEGSKA (reference sequence). The CDR3 is 16 residues long. DNA of the CDR3: TGCAGTGCTTCCCCCCTTGGGAGGGAAGCAAACTATGGCTACACCTTC. Amino acid sequence: CSASPLGREANYGYTF.

The chain employs TRBV4-3 and TRBJ1-1; D call uncertain. The V end was cut by 0 bases, the J end by 1 base, with 12 bases between. Germline CDR1 is LGHNA and CDR2 is YSLEER. This CDR3 is 16 amino acids long. CDR3 sequence (DNA): TGCGCCAGCAGCCAAGACTGGGTGGGAGGGAACACTGAAGCTTTCTTT. Amino acid sequence: CASSQDWVGGNTEAFF.

The chain recombines TRBV29-1 with TRBJ2-7; 7 nucleotides agree with TRBD1. Trimming took 6 bases from V and 3 from J; bases not matched to a gene: 11. The germline CDR1 and CDR2 sequences are SQVTM and ANQGSEA. CDR3 length equals 14 residues. The CDR3: CSVGNRGGNYEQYF. The CDR3 DNA follows: TGCAGCGTCGGCAACAGGGGTGGAAACTACGAGCAGTACTTC.